Each of the 17 T cell receptor beta chains below was sequenced from the same sample in a study of blood T cell repertoires in COVID-19. This table comes from immunoSEQ multiplex PCR, and its TCRdb copy is limited to in-frame clones, with some not included. The sample lists approximately 100,000 clones; 89% were seen once. Source material: peripheral blood. Source of these receptors: a woman aged 60-75 years with acute or convalescent COVID-19.

J is TRBJ1-2 and V is TRBV5-1, with 10 positions matching TRBD1. V was pared by 3 bases and J by 4 bases, with 15 bases of the junction left unmatched. CDR1 is SGHRS and CDR2 is YFSETQ in the germline V gene. The CDR3 spans 18 residues. CDR3 region: CASSYTGTGALVSYGYTF. The DNA for the CDR3 is TGCGCCAGCAGCTATACCGGGACAGGGGCCCTTGTATCCTATGGCTACACCTTC.

The chain couples TRBV6-5 to TRBJ2-1; 13 bases match TRBD2. V was clipped by 1 base and J by 9 bases; unmatched bases: 6. The CDR3 covers 16 residues. Germline CDR1 is MNHEY and CDR2 is SVGAGI. CDR3 protein: CASSYLLAGGLGEQFF. CDR3 DNA sequence: TGTGCCAGCAGTTACTTACTAGCGGGAGGGCTAGGTGAGCAGTTCTTC.

This sequence joins TRBV3-1 (or the pseudogene TRBV3-2) and TRBJ1-1, with 8 bases identical to TRBD1. Germline loops: CDR1 LGHDT, CDR2 YNNKEL (reference sequence). Trimming at V came to 4 bases and at J to 0 bases, leaving 7 bases not matched to a gene. CDR3 length: 16 amino acids. In DNA, the CDR3 is TGTGCCAGCAGCCCGACAGGGGACTTCTTGAACACTGAAGCTTTCTTT. Protein: CASSPTGDFLNTEAFF.

This clone was recorded once. The chain has TRBV7-9 and TRBJ2-7, with 8 positions matching TRBD2. After removal of 5 bases from V and 3 bases from J, the junction contained 6 bases not matched to a gene. CDR1 is SEHNR, CDR2 FQNEAQ, per germline (reference sequence). The CDR3 extends over 14 amino acids. CDR3 amino acids: CASSMTGTSYEQYF. The CDR3 region has the DNA TGTGCCAGCAGCATGACCGGGACTAGCTACGAGCAGTACTTC.

This chain joins TRBV3-1 (or the pseudogene TRBV3-2) and TRBJ2-2; the match to TRBD2 covers 7 bases. V shed 4 bases and J 0 bases; nucleotides not matched to a gene: 5. The CDR3 is 16 residues long. The germline V gene has CDR1 LGHDT and CDR2 YNNKEL (reference sequence). Here the CDR3 DNA reads TGTGCCAGCAGCCTATCGGGAGGACCGAACACCGGGGAGCTGTTTTTT. As protein: CASSLSGGPNTGELFF.

This chain links TRBV28 with TRBJ1-1; a possible D gene is TRBD1 (5 bases). Germline CDR1 MDHEN, CDR2 SYDVKM. Trimming took 8 bases from V and 4 from J, leaving 17 bases between them. The CDR3 consists of 14 residues. The CDR3 DNA reads TGTGCCAGCCCCGGGTGGGGCCTGGGCACTGAAGCTTTCTTT. This codes for CASPGWGLGTEAFF.

This clone was seen once. This chain joins TRBV7-9 and TRBJ1-1; D gene unclear. The CDR3 has 14 amino acids. The germline V gene encodes CDR1 SEHNR and CDR2 FQNEAQ (reference sequence). Trimming left V 1 base short and J 1 base short, with 7 bases between. The CDR3 nucleotides are TGTGCCAGCAGCTTAGGACATCAGAACACTGAAGCTTTCTTT. It specifies CASSLGHQNTEAFF.

The rearrangement joins TRBV18 to TRBJ2-7; D might be TRBD2 (6 bases). CDR1 is KGHSH, CDR2 LQKENI, per germline. This CDR3 contains 14 residues. The V gene lost 0 bases and the J gene lost 4 bases, with 10 bases spanning the gap. The CDR3 spells CASSPPSGGYEQYF. CDR3 in DNA: TGTGCCAGCTCACCACCTAGCGGCGGGTACGAGCAGTACTTC.

This chain uses TRBV3-1 (or the pseudogene TRBV3-2) with TRBJ2-7; 7 bases agree with TRBD1. V shed 3 bases and J 1 base; nucleotides not matched to a gene: 12. This CDR3 has 17 residues. Germline CDR1 LGHDT, CDR2 YNNKEL (reference sequence). Written as DNA, the CDR3 is TGTGCCAGCAGCCACCGAACAGGGGCAGGACTGTCCTACGAGCAGTACTTC. Protein product: CASSHRTGAGLSYEQYF.

The rearrangement joins TRBV5-1 to TRBJ1-3; 8 positions agree with TRBD1. From germline, CDR1 is SGHRS and CDR2 YFSETQ. The CDR3 consists of 16 residues. V was clipped by 4 bases and J by 1 base; unmatched bases: 7. CDR3 region: CASSLQGDLSGNTIYF. The CDR3 DNA sequence: TGCGCCAGCAGCCTACAGGGGGATTTATCTGGAAACACCATATATTTT.

The V and J genes are TRBV6-6 and TRBJ1-5; D might be TRBD1 (5 bases). This CDR3 is built from 13 residues. V dropped 6 bases and J dropped 6 bases, with 12 bases sitting between them. CDR1 and CDR2 (germline): MNHNY, SVGAGI (reference sequence). This chain's CDR3 is CASRTNRGQPQHF. CDR3 bases: TGTGCCAGCAGGACGAATAGGGGTCAGCCCCAGCATTTT.

This clone has a single count. The rearrangement links TRBV7-8 to TRBJ2-7; D is unclear. Germline CDR1 reads SGHVS; CDR2 reads FQNEAQ. V lost 2 bases and J 7 bases, leaving 12 bases between the germline ends. CDR3 length: 13 amino acids. DNA of the CDR3: TGTGCCAGCAGCTTAAACGTGGCCGGGGAGCAGTACGTC. Translated, it gives CASSLNVAGEQYV.

The V and J genes are TRBV27 and TRBJ1-2; D gene unclear. There are 13 residues in the CDR3. Germline V gene lookup returns CDR1 MNHEY and CDR2 SMNVEV (reference sequence). CDR3 in DNA: TGTGCGAGCGCGCCGGTTGCGAACTATGGCTACACCTTC. Residues: CASAPVANYGYTF.

This sequence joins TRBV24-1 and TRBJ2-1; TRBD2 aligns across 9 bases. The length of the CDR3 is 17 residues. Trimming at V came to 4 bases and at J to 1 base, leaving 7 bases not matched to a gene. Germline V gene lookup returns CDR1 KGHDR and CDR2 SFDVKD. The CDR3 protein is CATSESSGRGSYNEQFF. CDR3 in DNA: TGTGCCACCAGTGAGAGTAGCGGGAGAGGATCCTACAATGAGCAGTTCTTC.

This rearrangement joins TRBV4-1 to TRBJ2-1, with TRBD2 matching 8 bases. The germline CDR1 and CDR2 sequences are MGHRA and YSYEKL. V shed 0 bases, J shed 0 bases, and the junction held 10 bases outside the gene matches. This CDR3 has 19 amino acids. Here the CDR3 DNA reads TGCGCCAGCAGCCAAGAGACAGCGGGAGCGATCCGCTCCTACAATGAGCAGTTCTTC. Translated: CASSQETAGAIRSYNEQFF.

V is TRBV6-5 and J is TRBJ2-3, with TRBD2 matching 7 bases. V trimming: 5 bases; J trimming: 1 base; junction bases outside the gene matches: 6. The CDR3 sequence is 15 residues long. Germline V gives CDR1 MNHEY, CDR2 SVGAGI. The CDR3 reads CASSRTSSGTDTQYF. Written as DNA, the CDR3 is TGTGCCAGCAGTAGGACTAGTTCAGGCACAGATACGCAGTATTTT.

This chain uses TRBV20-1 with TRBJ2-3; D possibly corresponds to TRBD1 (5 bases). The CDR3 runs 13 residues. V was trimmed by 3 bases and J by 0 bases, leaving 7 bases between them. Germline values: CDR1 DFQATT, CDR2 SNEGSKA (reference sequence). The CDR3 here is CSASRGSTDTQYF. CDR3 nucleotides: TGCAGTGCTAGTAGGGGAAGCACAGATACGCAGTATTTT.